Sequencing of this T cell receptor (beta chain) was carried out in a study of blood T cell repertoires in COVID-19. With 0 bases clipped from V and 8 bases from J, the junction kept 4 bases outside the gene matches. Germline lookup yields CDR1 MNHNS and CDR2 SASEGT. The CDR3 runs 14 residues. Cohort placement rested on clinical history that participants reported themselves. Source study methods: The authors estimated nucleated cell counts from reference gene primer amplification. Here immunoSEQ multiplex PCR was the method, and the copy in TCRdb shows in-frame clones only, minus some. That table furnishes V, J and clone size, whereas the DNA furnished D and trimming. Of 100,000 to 150,000 clones listed, around 84% were seen once; the top ten hold 2.4%.

The chain joins TRBV6-1 to TRBJ1-2, with 9 bases matching TRBD1. Material for sequencing was PBMCs or T cells enriched from blood (not recorded which). This clonotype was obtained from a man aged 35-49 years with acute COVID-19. As DNA, the CDR3 is TGTGCCAGCAGTGAAGCTGGACAGGGGCGAGGCTACACCTTC. Translation gives CASSEAGQGRGYTF.